The clone carrying this T cell receptor (beta chain) was observed a handful of times. This sample is drawn from a study of T cell responses to AZD1222 COVID-19 vaccine. The repertoire was sequenced with immunoSEQ multiplex PCR; TCRdb's copy has only in-frame clones and lacks some. Of 110,000 or so clones listed, more than 70% are singletons. Germline V CDR1 and CDR2: SEHNR, FQNEAQ (reference sequence). The CDR3 has 16 residues. V gave up 5 bases and J gave up 4 bases; unmatched junction bases: 12. This clonotype was obtained from an adult who received the AZD1222 COVID-19 vaccine. The starting material was peripheral blood, obtained 28 days after the second AZD1222 dose. The rearrangement links TRBV7-9 to TRBJ1-1, with TRBD1 matching over 8 bases. The CDR3 loop is CASSPGQGLMVTEAFF. CDR3 in DNA: TGTGCCAGCAGCCCCGGACAGGGTCTGATGGTCACTGAAGCTTTCTTT.